This T cell receptor beta chain comes out of a study of cytomegalovirus exposure and HLA in healthy donors listed by TCRdb under 2017. About the full investigation: According to an earlier analysis of around 600 of the donors, 200 million or so T cells yielded 117 million unique TCR beta sequences and 276 Gb of sequence data. Roughly 300 gigabases of sequencing data and 91 million or so unique TCR sequences made up an early release that covered several hundred HLA-typed donors. Among the roughly 390 genotyped donors, under 90% belonged to the genetic ancestry cluster associated with self-reported Caucasian donors. The study aimed to test whether signatures of past pathogen exposure could be identified by cataloging public T cell receptors. The study used immunosequencing to profile the T cell repertoires of 600 to 850 subjects and linked those repertoires to cytomegalovirus serostatus. Besides the first cohort of about 730 subjects, a separate validation cohort made up of 120 different subjects was used. The study combined high-throughput TCR immunosequencing, statistical association of individual TCRs with disease status, and machine learning to predict cytomegalovirus infection status. A later analysis re-analyzed previously published TCR beta repertoires from roughly 630 donors and added high-resolution HLA genotyping to study TCR occurrence patterns. The later analysis used no new phenotypic data to find candidate immune exposures, relying instead on TCR beta sequences and their occurrence across donors. In an earlier analysis of a few hundred of the donors, high-throughput TCR beta sequencing was used to judge whether each TCR beta V gene segment behaved as functional or pseudogenic. Donor age, sex, ethnicity and CMV serostatus were compiled alongside the repertoire data. In a later genetic analysis, genome-wide SNP genotypes for about three fifths of the 666 donors were used, and that subset was treated as a discovery cohort. All discovery cohort repertoires had been generated using a single sequencing platform. HLA typing covered class I and class II loci at four-digit resolution. The number of donors typed differed by locus, with about 629-630 for A, B, C, DRB1 and DQB1, 522 for DQA1, over 600 for DPA1, and roughly 450 for DPB1. Because of strong linkage in the cohort, roughly five DR-DQ haplotypes were treated as single units for association and clustering. On average, over 200,000 unique TCR beta nucleotide sequences were sequenced per donor among 398 genotyped donors of the cohort, with approximately 18% of those sequences being non-productive. What the study reported, not specific to this receptor: Over 15 rarely observed V segments, including chromosome 9 orphons, were excluded from the earlier analysis of approximately 500 of the donors because counts were too low. The only immune exposure information available for the cohort was CMV serostatus. Linkage disequilibrium might explain the correlated functional status among segregating V segments, but an unknown experimental factor could not be ruled out. When HLA alleles, especially DR and DQ, strongly co-occurred, attributing TCR associations to individual alleles was difficult. Because HLA typing was unavailable for some donors at each locus, only the typed subset was used in association tests. In a later analysis, HLA-associated TCR beta chains showed more clonal expansion and lower generation probabilities than non-associated chains that were equally common. In a later analysis, around 17,000 TCR beta sequences were associated with specific HLA alleles at a false discovery rate of 0.05. A few of the identified cytomegalovirus-associated TCR beta chains were confirmed in vitro to be specific for cytomegalovirus antigens. A cluster of highly shared sequence variants was judged likely to be a technical artifact of the sequencing pipeline. The authors suggested that the approach could potentially be generalized to other disease states and immunological phenotypes. The study listed 150 to 200 TCR beta chains as associated with cytomegalovirus. Roughly uniform sequencing depth across donors was assumed in presence/absence analyses, although this assumption may not hold. Most CMV-associated TCR beta chains appeared to be HLA-restricted in a later analysis, and the HLA associations seemed to be driven largely by CMV exposure. In a later genetic analysis, a missense DCLRE1C variant was associated with V-gene and J-gene trimming of TCR beta chains, and the association was replicated in an independent cohort. A further reported finding was that TCR beta sequences accurately predicted the HLA-A and HLA-B alleles for most subjects in the first cohort. According to a later analysis, parvovirus B19, influenza, CMV and Epstein-Barr virus appeared linked to several top co-occurrence clusters. In an earlier analysis of approximately 590 of the donors, most TCR beta V segments appeared in productive rearrangements about 87% or about 30% of the time, broadly matching IMGT annotations. Most TCR sequences were observed very rarely across donors, whereas some public TCRs were present in many individuals. The classifier was reported to diagnose cytomegalovirus status with high specificity and sensitivity in both the original cohort and the validation cohort. In a later analysis, TCR association rates were found to vary across HLA loci, with the most associated TCRs seen for DRB1 alleles and the fewest for HLA-C alleles. Some IMGT-functional V segments, including TRBV6-2 and TRBV6-3, could not be told apart with the 87-base-pair reads, so those segments were excluded. A later genetic analysis reported fewer N-insertions in productive TCRs among donors in an Asian-associated ancestry cluster than the roughly 700-donor mean. In this cohort, only TCR beta chains were sequenced, and detectable features were limited by the absence of alpha or paired-chain data.

V and J lose 2 bases and 4 bases, and a span of 12 bases separates them. Based on the germline V gene (reference sequence), the CDR1 and CDR2 sequences are LNHDA and SQIVND. The CDR3 runs 15 amino acids, cysteine and phenylalanine included. CDR3 DNA only is kept here, 45 bases in frame from base 1. The cohort was made up of 500 to 800 healthy bone marrow donors. All cohort members were sampled while nominally healthy, although unrecorded immune exposures were likely present. The donor tested CMV seronegative, placing the donor among the 350 to 400 seronegative members of the cohort. A peripheral blood sample was provided by each donor, and peripheral blood mononuclear cells were used for TCR beta sequencing. The Qiagen DNeasy Blood Extraction Kit was used to extract genomic DNA from the blood cell samples. Library generation was performed with the immunoSEQ multiplex PCR assay. A mixture of 60 forward primers for TCR Vbeta segments and 13 reverse primers for TCR Jbeta segments was used in the multiplex PCR. The CDR3 region of rearranged TCR beta genes was amplified from genomic DNA with a multiplex PCR assay. On the Illumina HiSeq System, the amplified TCR beta libraries were sequenced as 87-base-pair reads. The paper's data handling went like this. In a later analysis, some 80 million unique TCR beta chains were counted across the 650 to 750 repertoires, and around 10 million of these chains were shared by at least two donors. A nearest-neighbor algorithm error-corrected the raw reads and collapsed the reads into unique sequences, merging closely related sequences to remove PCR and sequencing errors. CDR3 sequences were aligned to IMGT reference sequences to assign V, D and J gene segments. For a sequence to be retained, a match of at least six nucleotides to both a V gene segment and a J gene segment was required. Rearrangements were classified as productive when the CDR3 lacked stop codons and remained in frame with V and J, and all other rearrangements were classified as non-productive. CDR3 was defined according to IMGT convention as the region running from the second conserved V-encoded cysteine to the conserved J-encoded phenylalanine. The earlier analysis of roughly 590 of the donors excluded sequences that lacked an unambiguous match to a single V gene segment. In an earlier analysis of almost 600 of the donors, a V segment was called functional when productive rearrangements were above 56.7%, and segregating when the standard deviation between donors exceeded 5%. A statistical classification framework was built to diagnose cytomegalovirus status from the catalog of TCR beta chain sequences. In a later analysis, V and J genes were assigned by comparing TCR nucleotide sequences against IMGT/GENE-DB human TR gene sequences. In a later analysis, CDR3 sequences and most-parsimonious VDJ recombination scenarios were assigned using the TCRdist pipeline. In a later analysis, every TCR beta chain was defined by the combination of its CDR3 amino acid sequence and its V-gene family, and reads without a unique V-gene family were dropped. To address suspected cross-contamination and a sequencing artifact, a later analysis removed around 590 highly shared, low-generation-probability nucleotide sequences. In a later analysis, a clonal expansion index for each public chain was calculated from normalized within-repertoire ranks of inferred template counts. A later analysis computed generation probabilities with a VDJ recombination model fitted to out-of-frame rearrangements, and checked the results against IGoR. A later analysis scored TCR-TCR, TCR-HLA and TCR-CMV co-occurrence with hypergeometric tests, applying a repertoire-size bias correction to TCR pairs. False discovery rates were estimated in a later analysis by permuting HLA or CMV assignments 20 times. In a later analysis, co-occurring TCRs were grouped using DBSCAN, with TCRdist sequence similarity added in when clustering inside HLA-allele-positive subsets. Repertoires with fewer than 30,000 or more than 120,000 public chains, plus five repertoires with anomalous nucleotide sharing, were excluded from co-occurrence clustering. Entries here come from immuneACCESS through TCRdb and include only in-frame sequences with V and J called. Some clones fail to appear in such tables; in the studies checked, an unresolved V gene covers under half of the shortfall, and the cause of the remainder is unknown. From that table come the V and J calls and clone size; the DNA was used to work out D and trimming. The sample contains under 250,000 clones, around 78% of them found a single time. Approximately 2% of the sample is taken by the ten largest.

Concerning this clone: Its binding antigen is unknown. No qualities accompany the bases; no much larger clone lies one base away.

The V gene is TRBV19 and the J gene is TRBJ2-1, with TRBD1 tentatively as D gene (5 bases match). The origin of this receptor is a man aged 25-40 years in good health and CMV-seronegative. The sequencing input was PBMCs. The nucleotide sequence is given as TGTGCCAGTAGTATACTAAAGCCAGGGTACAATGAGCAGTTCTTC. It specifies CASSILKPGYNEQFF.